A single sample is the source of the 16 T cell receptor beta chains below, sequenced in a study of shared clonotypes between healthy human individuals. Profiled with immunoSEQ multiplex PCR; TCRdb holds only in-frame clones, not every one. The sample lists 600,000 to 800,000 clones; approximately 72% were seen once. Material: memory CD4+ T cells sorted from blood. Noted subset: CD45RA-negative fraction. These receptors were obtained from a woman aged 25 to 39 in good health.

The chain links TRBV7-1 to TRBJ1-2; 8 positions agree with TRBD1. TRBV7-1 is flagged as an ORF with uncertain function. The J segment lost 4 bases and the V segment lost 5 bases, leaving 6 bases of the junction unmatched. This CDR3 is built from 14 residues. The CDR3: CASSVGQGGYGYTF. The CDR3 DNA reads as TGTGCCAGCAGCGTCGGACAGGGAGGCTATGGCTACACCTTC.

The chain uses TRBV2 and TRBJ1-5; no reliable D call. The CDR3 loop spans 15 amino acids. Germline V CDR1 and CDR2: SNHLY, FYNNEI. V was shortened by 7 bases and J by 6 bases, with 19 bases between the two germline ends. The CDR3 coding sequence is TGTGCCAGCAATTCTCGCAGGCCCGCCGGTCAGCCCCAGCATTTT. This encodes CASNSRRPAGQPQHF. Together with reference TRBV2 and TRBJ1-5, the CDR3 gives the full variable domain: EPEVTQTPSHQVTQMGQEVILRCVPISNHLYFYWYRQILGQKVEFLVSFYNNEISEKSEIFDDQFSVERPDGSNFTLKIRSTKLEDSAMYFCASNSRRPAGQPQHFGDGTRLSIL.

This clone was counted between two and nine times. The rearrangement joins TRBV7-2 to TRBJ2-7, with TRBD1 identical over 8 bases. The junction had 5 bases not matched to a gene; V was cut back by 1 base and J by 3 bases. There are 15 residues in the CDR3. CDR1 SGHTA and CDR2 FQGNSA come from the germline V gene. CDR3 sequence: CASSLVSGGDYEQYF. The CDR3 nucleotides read TGTGCCAGCAGCTTAGTGTCAGGGGGCGACTACGAGCAGTACTTC.

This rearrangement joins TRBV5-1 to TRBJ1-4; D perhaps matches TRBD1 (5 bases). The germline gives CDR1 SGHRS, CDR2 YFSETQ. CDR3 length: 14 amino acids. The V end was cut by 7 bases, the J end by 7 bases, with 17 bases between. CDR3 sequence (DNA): TGCGCCAGCTCCGGAGGAGGGGCGGCTGAAAAACTGTTTTTT. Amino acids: CASSGGGAAEKLFF.

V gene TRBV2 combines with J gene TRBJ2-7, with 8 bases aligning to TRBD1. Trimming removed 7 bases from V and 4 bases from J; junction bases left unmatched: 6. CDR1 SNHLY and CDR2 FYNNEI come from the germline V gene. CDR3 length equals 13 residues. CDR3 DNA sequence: TGTGCCAGCATCGGACAGGGCGGGTACGAGCAGTACTTC. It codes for CASIGQGGYEQYF.

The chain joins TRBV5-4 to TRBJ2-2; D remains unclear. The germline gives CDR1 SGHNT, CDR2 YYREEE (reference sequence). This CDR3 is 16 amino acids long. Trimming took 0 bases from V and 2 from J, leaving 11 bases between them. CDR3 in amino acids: CASSLALRSNTGELFF. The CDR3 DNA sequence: TGTGCCAGCAGCTTGGCCCTCAGGAGTAACACCGGGGAGCTGTTTTTT.

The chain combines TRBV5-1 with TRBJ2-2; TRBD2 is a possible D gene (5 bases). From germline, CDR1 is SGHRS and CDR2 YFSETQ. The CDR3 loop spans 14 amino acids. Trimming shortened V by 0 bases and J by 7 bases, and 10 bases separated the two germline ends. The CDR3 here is CASSLAVGIGELFF. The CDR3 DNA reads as TGCGCCAGCAGCTTGGCCGTCGGGATCGGGGAGCTGTTTTTT.

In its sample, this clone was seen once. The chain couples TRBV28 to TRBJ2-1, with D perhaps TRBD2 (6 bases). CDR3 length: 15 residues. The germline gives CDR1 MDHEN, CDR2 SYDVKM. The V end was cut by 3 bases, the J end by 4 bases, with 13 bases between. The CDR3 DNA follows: TGTGCCAGCAGTTTTTTGAGGAGGGCTTACAATGAGCAGTTCTTC. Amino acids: CASSFLRRAYNEQFF.

CDR3 protein: CASSYSGAVGMNTEAFF. The CDR3 DNA follows: TGTGCCAGCAGTTACTCAGGTGCGGTAGGGATGAACACTGAAGCTTTCTTT. The J gene is TRBJ1-1, the V gene TRBV6-7; D call uncertain. TRBV6-7 is an ORF for which the function is uncertain. The CDR3 covers 17 residues. Trimming removed 0 bases from V and 0 bases from J, with 14 bases in between.

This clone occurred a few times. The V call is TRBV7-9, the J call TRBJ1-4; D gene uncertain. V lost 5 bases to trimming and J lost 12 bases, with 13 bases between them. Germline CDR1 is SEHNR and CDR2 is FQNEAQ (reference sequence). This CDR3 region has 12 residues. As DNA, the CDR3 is TGTGCCAGCAGCACCCGGGGAGGGCAACTGTTTTTT. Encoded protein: CASSTRGGQLFF.

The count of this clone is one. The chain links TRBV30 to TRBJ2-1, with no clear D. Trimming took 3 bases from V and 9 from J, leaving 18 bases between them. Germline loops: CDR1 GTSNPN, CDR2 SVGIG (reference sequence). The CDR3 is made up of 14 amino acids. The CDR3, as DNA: TGTGCCTGGAGCCGCGAGGCCAAAGTCGGTGAGCAGTTCTTC. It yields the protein CAWSREAKVGEQFF.

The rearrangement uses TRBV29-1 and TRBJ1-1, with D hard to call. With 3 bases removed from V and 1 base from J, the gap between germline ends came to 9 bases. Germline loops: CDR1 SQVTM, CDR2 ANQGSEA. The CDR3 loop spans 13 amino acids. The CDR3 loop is CSVDQHANTEAFF. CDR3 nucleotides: TGCAGCGTTGACCAGCATGCGAACACTGAAGCTTTCTTT.

In nucleotides, the CDR3 is TGTGCCAGCAGCCCAACCTCTAGCGGGAGATACGAGCAGTACTTC. The encoded protein is CASSPTSSGRYEQYF. The chain links TRBV7-9 to TRBJ2-7; 10 positions agree with TRBD2. CDR1 and CDR2 from the germline V gene are SEHNR and FQNEAQ (reference sequence). V was pared by 5 bases and J by 4 bases, with 8 bases of the junction left unmatched. CDR3 size: 15 residues.

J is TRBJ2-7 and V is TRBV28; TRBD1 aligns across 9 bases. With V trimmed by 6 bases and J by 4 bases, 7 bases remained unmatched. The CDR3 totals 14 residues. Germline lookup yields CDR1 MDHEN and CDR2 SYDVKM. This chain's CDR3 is CASRRMTGGYEQYF. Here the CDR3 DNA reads TGTGCCAGCAGGAGAATGACAGGGGGGTACGAGCAGTACTTC.

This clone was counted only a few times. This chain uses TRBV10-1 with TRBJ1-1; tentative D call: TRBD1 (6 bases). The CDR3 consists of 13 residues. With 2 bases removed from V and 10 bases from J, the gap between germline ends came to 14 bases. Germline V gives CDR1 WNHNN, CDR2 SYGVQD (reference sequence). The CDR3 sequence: CASSEGQGTGAFF. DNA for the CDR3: TGCGCCAGCAGTGAGGGGCAGGGGACGGGAGCTTTCTTT.

CDR3 nucleotide sequence: TGCGCCAGCAGCTCCTGGGCCGGTCTAGCGGGAGGGAACAATGAGCAGTTCTTC. Protein sequence: CASSSWAGLAGGNNEQFF. The chain couples TRBV5-1 to TRBJ2-1, with TRBD2 matching 12 bases. Germline V gene data show CDR1 as SGHRS and CDR2 as YFSETQ. The CDR3 covers 18 residues. The V and J ends lost 3 bases and 5 bases, in that order; junction bases with no gene match: 12.